This entry lists 15 T cell receptor beta chains sequenced from one sample in a study of CD8+ T cells in alopecia areata. Scientists pooled cutaneous lymph node cells and sorted them on CD4, CD8alpha, NKG2D, NKG2ACE and other markers. Sequencing used cDNA as its template, made by extracting RNA and reverse transcribing it. The method was immunoSEQ multiplex PCR; TCRdb's version includes in-frame clones alone and lacks a portion of them. The repertoire consists of under 350,000 clones, none detected only once. Material: CD4+ T cells sorted from a lymph node. The receptors were sampled from a C3H/HeJ mouse with alopecia areata. The strain bears MHC haplotype H2-k.

This clone showed up just a few times. Genes and germline are mouse. Sequencing ends 4 residues short of the CDR3 end; the germline J gene provides the rest. The rearrangement joins TRBV13-3 to TRBJ2-2; 10 nucleotides match TRBD2. V gave up 5 bases and J gave up 2 bases; unmatched junction bases: 3. CDR1 is NNHDY, CDR2 SYVADS, per germline. This CDR3 region has 15 residues. The covered CDR3 bases are TGTGCCAGCAGCCCCTGGGGGGGCAACACCGGG. Residues: CASSPWGGNTG. The whole CDR3 sequence reads CASSPWGGNTGQLYF.

The table lists this clone with many counts. Gene names refer to mouse genes. Read data end 4 residues before the CDR3 end; the end is taken from the germline J gene. The rearrangement links TRBV17 to TRBJ1-2; 9 bases fit TRBD1. The J segment lost 0 bases and the V segment lost 6 bases, leaving 2 bases of the junction unmatched. The CDR3 loop spans 14 amino acids. Per germline, CDR1 MNHDT and CDR2 YYDKIL. The sequenced part of the CDR3 DNA is TGTGCTAGCAGGAGACAGGGGGCAAACTCC. Translation: CASRRQGANS. From start to end, the CDR3 is CASRRQGANSDYTF.

Only a few counts were recorded for this clone. All gene names here are mouse names. The read halts 4 residues ahead of the CDR3 end, with the missing end drawn from the germline J gene. Distinct nucleotide sequences in the sample also encode this CDR3. This chain uses TRBV1 with TRBJ2-2; D remains unclear. The CDR3 totals 14 residues. V lost 3 bases and J 0 bases, leaving 5 bases between the germline ends. Germline assignment: CDR1 NSQYPW and CDR2 LRSPGD (reference sequence). The CDR3 bases that were read are TGCACCTGCAGTGCTCAGGCAAACACCGGG. Residues: CTCSAQANTG. The entire CDR3 is CTCSAQANTGQLYF.

This clone has more than one count but fewer than ten. Gene names are the mouse ones. The CDR3 extends 4 residues past the end of the read, so its final part is completed from the germline J gene. The chain recombines TRBV5 with TRBJ2-2, with D tentatively TRBD2 (6 bases). Germline loops: CDR1 LGHNA, CDR2 YNLKQL (reference sequence). Trimming cost V 0 bases and J 3 bases, with 14 bases left between them. The CDR3 is 17 amino acids. CDR3 DNA (partial): TGTGCCAGCAGCCAAGATCACTGGGAGGGAGACACCGGG. This codes for CASSQDHWEGDTG. The whole CDR3 protein reads CASSQDHWEGDTGQLYF.

This clone was seen many times. Gene names refer to mouse genes. The observed sequence ends 4 residues before the CDR3 terminus, with the missing tail filled in from the germline J gene. The chain recombines TRBV17 with TRBJ2-2; D unclear. V was pared by 4 bases and J by 6 bases, with 3 bases between. The CDR3 sequence is 11 residues long. Germline V gene lookup returns CDR1 MNHDT and CDR2 YYDKIL. The CDR3 reads CASSIAGQLYF. The CDR3 DNA, read in part, is TGTGCTAGCAGTATAGCCGGG.

Concerning this clone itself: Each gene name is a mouse one. Read coverage stops 4 residues before the CDR3 terminus; the germline J gene supplies the remainder. The V and J genes are TRBV5 and TRBJ2-1; unclear D gene. Trimming cost V 3 bases and J 3 bases, with 6 bases left between them. The CDR3 has 13 amino acids. Germline CDR1 is LGHNA and CDR2 is YNLKQL (reference sequence). This CDR3 is CASSHNPYAEQFF. CDR3 bases read: TGTGCCAGCAGCCACAACCCCTATGCT.

This clone appeared a few times. Genes and germline are mouse. The read is 4 residues too short to cover the CDR3 end, so that end is filled in from the germline J gene. The chain employs TRBV13-1 and TRBJ2-1, with 11 nucleotides matching TRBD2. The CDR3 has 17 amino acids. The V segment lost 0 bases and the J segment 1 base; nucleotides outside the gene matches: 3. CDR1 and CDR2 (germline): NSHNY, SYGAGN. The covered CDR3 bases are TGTGCCAGCAGTGATGCCACTGGGGGGGCGAACTATGCT. This sequence encodes CASSDATGGANYA. The entire CDR3 is CASSDATGGANYAEQFF.

This clone showed up just a few times. The genes and germline here are from mouse. The CDR3 goes on 4 residues after the read ends, and that part is filled in from the germline J gene. This sample also contains other DNA sequences that code for the same CDR3. The V gene is TRBV13-3, the J gene TRBJ2-3, with TRBD1 matching over 7 bases. This CDR3 spans 13 amino acids. Germline loops: CDR1 NNHDY, CDR2 SYVADS. Trimming took 7 bases from V and 3 from J; bases not matched to a gene: 5. The sequenced CDR3 bases are TGTGCCAGCCGCAGACAGGGCGCAGAA. Translation gives CASRRQGAE. The entire CDR3 is CASRRQGAETLYF.

This clone was seen a handful of times. Each gene name is a mouse one. The read is 4 residues too short to cover the CDR3 end, so that end is filled in from the germline J gene. The rearrangement links TRBV13-3 to TRBJ1-2, with D perhaps matching TRBD1 (5 bases). The germline V and J ends were trimmed by 2 bases and 3 bases, with 11 bases remaining between them. CDR1 NNHDY and CDR2 SYVADS come from the germline V gene. The CDR3 covers 14 residues. CDR3 amino acids: CASSDGGRDSDYTF. The covered CDR3 bases are TGTGCCAGCAGTGACGGGGGGAGGGACTCC.

With regard to this clone: Genes here carry mouse names. The read comes to an end 4 residues before the CDR3 does, leaving the germline J gene to fill in the end. The chain is built from TRBV13-2 and TRBJ1-1, with D tentatively TRBD1 (6 bases). Trimming stripped 3 bases from V and 0 bases from J, with 15 bases between. CDR3 length equals 16 residues. Per germline, CDR1 NNHNN and CDR2 SYGAGS (reference sequence). This CDR3 reads CASGVGRGGSNTEVFF. The DNA read from the CDR3 is TGTGCCAGCGGTGTTGGCAGGGGAGGATCAAACACA.

This clone has more than one count but fewer than ten. Gene labels here are mouse ones. The CDR3 end is not reached by the read, which stops 4 residues before it; the germline J gene fills it in. V and J are TRBV13-1 and TRBJ1-1; a weak D match, TRBD1 (5 bases). The CDR3 loop spans 14 amino acids. CDR1 NSHNY and CDR2 SYGAGN come from the germline V gene. The germline V and J ends were trimmed by 1 base and 0 bases, with 7 bases remaining between them. CDR3: CASSDWGQNTEVFF. The covered CDR3 bases are TGTGCCAGCAGTGATTGGGGACAGAACACA.

This clone was seen only a few times. The gene names given are mouse names. The read ends 4 residues before the CDR3 terminus; that terminus is restored from the germline J gene. The rearrangement links TRBV13-1 to TRBJ2-5, with D possibly matching TRBD2 (6 bases). The ends were cut back, 5 bases at V and 1 base at J, with 14 bases in the middle. Germline assignment: CDR1 NSHNY and CDR2 SYGAGN. This CDR3 region has 15 residues. The CDR3 bases that were read are TGTGCCAGCAGCCCACCCCGGGGGGACCAAGAC. This translates into CASSPPRGDQD. The whole CDR3 is CASSPPRGDQDTQYF.

Points on this clone: The genes and germline here are from mouse. From the germline J gene comes the end of the CDR3, since the read stops 4 residues before it. The J gene is TRBJ2-3, the V gene TRBV13-3; 7 bases align to TRBD2. Germline CDR1 is NNHDY and CDR2 is SYVADS. V was pared by 5 bases and J by 0 bases, with 6 bases of the junction left unmatched. CDR3 size: 15 residues. CDR3: CASSSWGVSAETLYF. CDR3 bases read: TGTGCCAGCAGCTCGTGGGGGGTCAGTGCAGAA.

This clone turned up a few times. Genes and germline are mouse. With the read ending 4 residues before the CDR3 end, the germline J gene is used to fill in that end. Other DNA sequences within the sample encode an identical CDR3. The chain joins TRBV14 to TRBJ2-2; the D gene is possibly TRBD1 (6 bases). V lost 4 bases to trimming and J lost 2 bases, with 6 bases between them. This CDR3 spans 13 amino acids. Germline CDR1 is SGHDT and CDR2 is FRDEAV. CDR3 region: CASSQGNTGQLYF. The DNA read from the CDR3 is TGTGCCAGCAGTCAGGGGAACACCGGG. Looking up the rest from reference TRBV14 and TRBJ2-2 gives the full variable domain: EAGVTQSPRYAVLQEGQAVSFWCDPISGHDTLYWYQQPRDQGPQLLVYFRDEAVIDNSQLPSDRFSAVRPKGTNSTLKIQSAKQGDTATYLCASSQGNTGQLYFGEGSKLTVL.

For this clone: Mouse gene names apply. The CDR3 end falls 4 residues outside the read, so it is completed with the germline J gene. V gene TRBV1 combines with J gene TRBJ1-1; D is undetermined. Germline V lookup: CDR1 NSQYPW, CDR2 LRSPGD (reference sequence). Trimming shortened V by 0 bases and J by 3 bases, and 8 bases separated the two germline ends. The CDR3 runs to 14 residues. The sequenced CDR3 bases are TGCACCTGCAGTGCAGATCAACCAGACACA. This sequence encodes CTCSADQPDT. The full-length CDR3 reads as CTCSADQPDTEVFF.